Each of the 23 T cell receptor beta chains below was sequenced from the same sample in a study of blood T cell repertoires in COVID-19. Only in-frame clones appear in the TCRdb table, and some are missing; sequencing was by immunoSEQ multiplex PCR. Among around 300,000 clones listed, 90% were seen once. The material sequenced was peripheral blood. The receptors come from a woman between 40 and 50 years old with acute or convalescent COVID-19.

Worth noting for this clone: The sample contains more than one DNA sequence encoding this CDR3. The chain couples TRBV2 to TRBJ1-6, with 9 bases fitting TRBD1. Trimming removed 4 bases from V and 8 bases from J; junction bases left unmatched: 3. The CDR3 consists of 14 residues. CDR1 is SNHLY, CDR2 FYNNEI, per germline. In DNA, the CDR3 is TGTGCCAGCAGTGTGGGGACAGGGTATTCACCCCTCCACTTT. Protein sequence: CASSVGTGYSPLHF.

This chain links TRBV6-5 with TRBJ1-1; the D is unclear. Germline CDR1 MNHEY, CDR2 SVGAGI. V gave up 5 bases and J gave up 1 base, with 5 bases separating them. The CDR3 sequence is 12 residues long. Written as DNA, the CDR3 is TGTGCCAGCAGTCGTAGGAACACTGAAGCTTTCTTT. This sequence encodes CASSRRNTEAFF.

The chain uses TRBV6-4 and TRBJ2-2; 7 bases line up with TRBD2. Germline trimming cut 0 bases from V and 6 bases from J; bases unmatched to any gene: 4. This CDR3 comprises 15 residues. Germline V gene sequence: CDR1 MRHNA, CDR2 SNTAGT. The CDR3 nucleotides are TGTGCCAGCAGTGACTCGCGGGGGTATCCCGGGGAGCTGTTTTTT. This sequence encodes CASSDSRGYPGELFF.

CDR3 protein: CASSEGGNTIYF. The CDR3 DNA reads as TGTGCCAGCAGTGAAGGCGGAAACACCATATATTTT. V gene TRBV25-1 combines with J gene TRBJ1-3; no clear D gene. CDR1 and CDR2 from the germline V gene are MGHDK and SYGVNS. This CDR3 has 12 amino acids. V was cut by 2 bases and J by 4 bases, with 3 bases left in between.

The CDR3 is CASSLKVYKGAQPQHF. The CDR3 bases are TGTGCCAGCAGCCTGAAAGTTTACAAAGGGGCTCAGCCCCAGCATTTT. The chain carries TRBV5-4 and TRBJ1-5, with a possible D match to TRBD1 (5 bases). Germline V gene lookup returns CDR1 SGHNT and CDR2 YYREEE (reference sequence). The CDR3 has 16 amino acids. V shed 4 bases and J shed 6 bases, with 20 bases lying between them.

In the case of this clone: At the DNA level, this CDR3 is encoded by other sequences in the same sample as well. The gene calls are TRBV9 and TRBJ2-2; 8 bases agree with TRBD2. Germline V gives CDR1 SGDLS, CDR2 YYNGEE. The CDR3 sequence is 14 residues long. The ends lost 3 bases at V and 4 bases at J; junction bases unmatched: 2. CDR3 protein: CASSASGGTGELFF. As DNA, the CDR3 is TGTGCCAGCAGCGCCAGCGGGGGCACCGGGGAGCTGTTTTTT.

V gene TRBV9 combines with J gene TRBJ2-5; D gene uncertain. CDR1 and CDR2 (germline): SGDLS, YYNGEE. V lost 4 bases, J lost 2 bases, and 21 bases lay in between. CDR3 size: 17 residues. The CDR3 reads CASSSPEPVVLQETQYF. The CDR3 DNA reads as TGTGCCAGCAGCTCCCCTGAGCCTGTGGTCCTACAAGAGACCCAGTACTTC.

The V gene is TRBV7-2, the J gene TRBJ2-1; D is ambiguous. Between the trimmed V and J ends, which lost 4 bases and 4 bases, there was a span of 5 bases. CDR3 length equals 12 residues. Germline V gene lookup returns CDR1 SGHTA and CDR2 FQGNSA. The CDR3, as DNA: TGTGCCAGCAGCTCGTTATACAATGAGCAGTTCTTC. It yields the protein CASSSLYNEQFF.

The V and J genes are TRBV6-1 and TRBJ1-5, with 7 bases aligning to TRBD1. J was trimmed by 0 bases and V by 3 bases; bases with no gene match: 11. CDR3 length equals 18 residues. Germline lookup yields CDR1 MNHNS and CDR2 SASEGT. The CDR3 protein is CASSDFAGTAYSNQPQHF. The CDR3 DNA reads as TGTGCCAGCAGTGATTTCGCAGGGACAGCCTATAGCAATCAGCCCCAGCATTTT.

In this sample, this clone turned up once. The genes are TRBV10-3 and TRBJ2-5; D might be TRBD1 (5 bases). CDR3 size: 14 residues. Germline V gives CDR1 ENHRY, CDR2 SYGVKD. Deletions cut 2 bases from V and 4 bases from J, with 11 bases between. The CDR3 sequence: CAISESQGRETQYF. CDR3 in DNA: TGTGCCATCAGTGAGAGCCAGGGAAGAGAGACCCAGTACTTC.

V is TRBV10-3 and J is TRBJ2-7; no definite D call. Deletions cut 0 bases from V and 7 bases from J, with 7 bases between. CDR3 length: 12 amino acids. CDR1 and CDR2 from the germline V gene are ENHRY and SYGVKD. The CDR3 here is CAISESVGEQYV. CDR3 nucleotide sequence: TGTGCCATCAGTGAGTCGGTCGGGGAGCAGTACGTC.

The chain joins TRBV9 to TRBJ2-1, with 10 nucleotides matching TRBD1. The CDR3 is 16 residues long. Germline V gene data show CDR1 as SGDLS and CDR2 as YYNGEE. With 0 bases clipped from V and 8 bases from J, the junction kept 8 bases outside the gene matches. The CDR3 reads CASSVARGQGYYEQFF. CDR3 DNA sequence: TGTGCCAGCAGCGTAGCCAGGGGACAGGGGTATTATGAGCAGTTCTTC.

This clone has just one count. This sequence joins TRBV9 and TRBJ2-3; D ambiguous. The CDR3 runs 14 residues. Germline V gives CDR1 SGDLS, CDR2 YYNGEE. V lost 0 bases and J 5 bases, leaving 10 bases between the germline ends. The CDR3 bases are TGTGCCAGCAGCGTAGGCAAGAGAGGAGATACGCAGTATTTT. This encodes CASSVGKRGDTQYF.

The genes are TRBV6-6 and TRBJ2-4, with 8 bases identical to TRBD2. Germline CDR1 reads MNHNY; CDR2 reads SVGAGI (reference sequence). After removal of 6 bases from V and 12 bases from J, the junction contained 7 bases not matched to a gene. The CDR3 spans 12 residues. Here the CDR3 DNA reads TGTGCCAGCAGCCCTACTAGCGGCCCTCAGTACTTC. Its translation is CASSPTSGPQYF.

The V and J genes are TRBV4-1 and TRBJ1-5; D perhaps matches TRBD1 (6 bases). The V gene lost 2 bases and the J gene lost 3 bases, with 11 bases spanning the gap. From germline, CDR1 is MGHRA and CDR2 YSYEKL. The CDR3 has 15 residues. CDR3 region: CASSQTGHNNQPQHF. The CDR3 DNA reads as TGCGCCAGCAGCCAAACGGGACACAACAATCAGCCCCAGCATTTT.

The gene calls are TRBV9 and TRBJ1-2, with D possibly being TRBD1 (5 bases). V dropped 0 bases and J dropped 6 bases, with 15 bases sitting between them. Germline assignment: CDR1 SGDLS and CDR2 YYNGEE. This CDR3 region has 15 residues. The CDR3 sequence: CASSVAGREGNGYTF. The CDR3 DNA sequence: TGTGCCAGCAGCGTAGCGGGCAGGGAAGGAAATGGCTACACCTTC. Full variable domain (remainder filled in from reference TRBV9 and TRBJ1-2): DSGVTQTPKHLITATGQRVTLRCSPRSGDLSVYWYQQSLDQGLQFLIQYYNGEERAKGNILERFSAQQFPDLHSELNLSSLELGDSALYFCASSVAGREGNGYTFGSGTRLTVV.

V usage is TRBV19 and J usage is TRBJ1-4; maybe TRBD1 (5 bases). Per the germline V gene, CDR1 is LNHDA and CDR2 is SQIVND (reference sequence). The CDR3 totals 15 residues. The germline V and J ends were trimmed by 7 bases and 4 bases, with 16 bases remaining between them. The CDR3 loop reads CASMSIDSFNEKLFF. The CDR3 DNA follows: TGTGCCAGTATGTCTATAGACAGTTTTAATGAAAAACTGTTTTTT.

This clone was detected only a few times. The rearrangement uses TRBV6-5 and TRBJ2-2; TRBD1 matches at 7 bases. Germline values: CDR1 MNHEY, CDR2 SVGAGI. This CDR3 has 15 amino acids. Losses at the gene ends were 6 bases for V and 6 bases for J; bases not matched to a gene: 10. The CDR3 DNA follows: TGTGCCAGCAGCCCGGGTGACAGGGTGGCCGGGGAGCTGTTTTTT. Protein sequence: CASSPGDRVAGELFF.

The V and J genes are TRBV14 and TRBJ2-1, with 13 nucleotides matching TRBD2. Germline CDR1 and CDR2: SGHDN and FVKESK. CDR3 length: 16 amino acids. Losses at the gene ends were 6 bases for V and 7 bases for J; bases not matched to a gene: 9. As DNA, the CDR3 is TGTGCCAGCAGGCCCACTAGCGGGGGGGCGGGGAATGAGCAGTTCTTC. Its translation is CASRPTSGGAGNEQFF.

The chain recombines TRBV4-1 with TRBJ1-4, with a weak D call TRBD1 (6 bases). V gave up 3 bases and J gave up 2 bases, with 10 bases separating them. Germline V CDR1 and CDR2: MGHRA, YSYEKL. CDR3 length equals 15 residues. CDR3 in DNA: TGCGCCAGCAGCCAGTGGCAGGGGACTAATGAAAAACTGTTTTTT. It specifies CASSQWQGTNEKLFF.

The genes are TRBV3-1 (or the pseudogene TRBV3-2) and TRBJ1-6; 7 nucleotides line up with TRBD1. The CDR3 is 14 amino acids. Looked up from germline, CDR1 is LGHDT and CDR2 is YNNKEL (reference sequence). With V trimmed by 4 bases and J by 9 bases, 6 bases remained unmatched. The CDR3 DNA follows: TGTGCCAGCAGCCCCACAGGGGATGGTTCACCCCTCCACTTT. This gives the protein CASSPTGDGSPLHF.

As regards this clone: The sample contains more than one DNA sequence encoding this CDR3. The V gene is TRBV2, the J gene TRBJ1-1; 7 nucleotides line up with TRBD1. This CDR3 is built from 14 residues. The germline V gene has CDR1 SNHLY and CDR2 FYNNEI. With 6 bases clipped from V and 1 base from J, the junction kept 5 bases outside the gene matches. The DNA for the CDR3 is TGTGCCAGCAGGGGCAGGACAGGGAACACTGAAGCTTTCTTT. Amino acid sequence: CASRGRTGNTEAFF.

The chain links TRBV25-1 to TRBJ1-1, with D possibly matching TRBD1 (5 bases). With 8 bases removed from V and 1 base from J, the gap between germline ends came to 11 bases. Germline V gene sequence: CDR1 MGHDK, CDR2 SYGVNS. CDR3 length: 13 amino acids. The CDR3 region is CASERQTNTEAFF. Written as DNA, the CDR3 is TGTGCCAGCGAAAGACAGACGAACACTGAAGCTTTCTTT.